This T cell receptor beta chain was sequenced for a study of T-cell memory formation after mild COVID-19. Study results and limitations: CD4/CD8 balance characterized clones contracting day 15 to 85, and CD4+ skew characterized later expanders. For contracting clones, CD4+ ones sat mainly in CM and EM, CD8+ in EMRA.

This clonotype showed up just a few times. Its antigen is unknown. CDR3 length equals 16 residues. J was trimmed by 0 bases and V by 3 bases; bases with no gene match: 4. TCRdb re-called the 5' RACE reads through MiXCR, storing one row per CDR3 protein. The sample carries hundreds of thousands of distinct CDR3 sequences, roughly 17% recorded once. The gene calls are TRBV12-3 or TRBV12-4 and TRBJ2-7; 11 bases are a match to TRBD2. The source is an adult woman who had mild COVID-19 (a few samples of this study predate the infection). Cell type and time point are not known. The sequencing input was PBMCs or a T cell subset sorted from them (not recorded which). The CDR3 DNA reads TGTGCCAGCAGTTTCCGACTAGCGGGAAGCTCCTACGAGCAGTACTTC. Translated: CASSFRLAGSSYEQYF.